Sequencing of this T cell receptor (beta chain) was carried out in a study of regulatory T cells in long-lasting Graves disease. Time point denoted: newly diagnosed GD, antithyroid drugs for less than 3 months. TCR sequences were obtained from RNA taken from PBMCs. Per germline, CDR1 SGHAT and CDR2 FQNNGV. V was pared by 5 bases and J by 4 bases, with 18 bases between. This CDR3 region has 16 residues. Arm-PCR of CDR3 regions with iRepertoire HTBI primers generated TCR beta libraries. TCRdb re-derived calls from the multiplex PCR reads in MiXCR, one entry per CDR3 protein. The sample carries about 300,000 distinct CDR3 sequences, 15% to 20% recorded once. This clonotype was detected many times.

The V call is TRBV11-2, the J call TRBJ2-1, with D perhaps TRBD2 (5 bases). Source: peripheral blood mononuclear cells (PBMCs), taken at new diagnosis, from a patient treated with antithyroid drugs. This clonotype originated in a female donor with Graves disease. The CDR3: CASSPGRGKGYNEQFF. In DNA form, the CDR3 reads TGTGCCAGCAGCCCCGGACGGGGAAAGGGATACAATGAGCAGTTCTTC.